This TCR beta chain came from a study of graft-versus-host responses after intestinal transplantation. The wider study: Recipients obtained multivisceral, liver-intestinal, or isolated intestinal transplants. All of the recipients had induction that used anti-thymocyte globulin, then tacrolimus and steroids for approximately 3 years.

Germline V CDR1 and CDR2: SGHVS, FNYEAQ. This CDR3 has 16 amino acids. Trimming shortened V by 5 bases and J by 3 bases, and 17 bases separated the two germline ends. Study outcomes and limitations: Subjects displaying graft-donor T cell macrochimerism possessed elevated graft-versus-host to host-versus-graft clonal ratios inside allografts. The marrow of recipients harbored GvH clones, and ileum or blood showed some of them first.

Turning to this clone: The antigen remains undetermined.

Generated by immunoSEQ multiplex PCR, the TCRdb table keeps only in-frame clones and is missing some. The sample has 100,000 to 120,000 clones, 93% seen once. The clonotype comes from a human donor who received an intestinal transplant. Sample: unstimulated CD8+ T cells sorted from spleen or lymph node cells, taken before intestinal transplant. The V gene is TRBV7-6, the J gene TRBJ2-1; TRBD2 might be the D (6 bases). The CDR3 protein is CASSPPVSGYYNEQFF. As DNA, the CDR3 is TGTGCCAGCAGCCCGCCGGTTAGCGGATACTACAATGAGCAGTTCTTC.